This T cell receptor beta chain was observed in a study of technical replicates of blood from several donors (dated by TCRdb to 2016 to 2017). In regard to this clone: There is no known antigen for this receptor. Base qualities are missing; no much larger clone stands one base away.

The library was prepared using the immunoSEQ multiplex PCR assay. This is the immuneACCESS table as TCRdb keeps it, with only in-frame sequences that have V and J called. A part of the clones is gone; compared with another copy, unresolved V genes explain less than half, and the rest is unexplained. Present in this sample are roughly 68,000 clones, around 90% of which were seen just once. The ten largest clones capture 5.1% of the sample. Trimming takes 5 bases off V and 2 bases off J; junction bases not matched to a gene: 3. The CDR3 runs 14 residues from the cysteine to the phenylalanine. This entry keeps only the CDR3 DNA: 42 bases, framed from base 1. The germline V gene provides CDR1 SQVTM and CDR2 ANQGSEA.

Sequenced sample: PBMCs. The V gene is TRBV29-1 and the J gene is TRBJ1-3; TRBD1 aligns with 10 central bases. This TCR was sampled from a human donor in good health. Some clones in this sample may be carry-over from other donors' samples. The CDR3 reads CSVLGQGAGNTIYF. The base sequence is TGCAGCGTTCTCGGACAGGGGGCTGGAAACACCATATATTTT.